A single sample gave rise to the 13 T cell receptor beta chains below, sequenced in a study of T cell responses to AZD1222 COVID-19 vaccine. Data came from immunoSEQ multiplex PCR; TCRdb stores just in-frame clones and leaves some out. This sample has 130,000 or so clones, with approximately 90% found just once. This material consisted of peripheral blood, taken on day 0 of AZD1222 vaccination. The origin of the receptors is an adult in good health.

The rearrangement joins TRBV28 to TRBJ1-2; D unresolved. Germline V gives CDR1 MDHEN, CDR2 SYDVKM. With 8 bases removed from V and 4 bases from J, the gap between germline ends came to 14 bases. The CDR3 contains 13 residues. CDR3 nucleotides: TGTGCCAGCTATGACCCGGGTGGCTATGGCTACACCTTC. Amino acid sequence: CASYDPGGYGYTF.

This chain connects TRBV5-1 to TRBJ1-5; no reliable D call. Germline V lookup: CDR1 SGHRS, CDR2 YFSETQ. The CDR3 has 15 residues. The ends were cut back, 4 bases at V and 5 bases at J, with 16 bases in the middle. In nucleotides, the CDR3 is TGCGCCAGCAGCCTCCGCCCGGGAGCGGATCAGCCCCAGCATTTT. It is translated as CASSLRPGADQPQHF.

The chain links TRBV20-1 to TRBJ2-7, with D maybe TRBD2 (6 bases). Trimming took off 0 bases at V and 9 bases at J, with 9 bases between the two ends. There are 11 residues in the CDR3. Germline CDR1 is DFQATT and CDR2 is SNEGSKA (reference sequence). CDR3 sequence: CSARDRRGQYF. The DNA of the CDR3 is TGCAGTGCTAGAGATAGGAGGGGGCAGTACTTC.

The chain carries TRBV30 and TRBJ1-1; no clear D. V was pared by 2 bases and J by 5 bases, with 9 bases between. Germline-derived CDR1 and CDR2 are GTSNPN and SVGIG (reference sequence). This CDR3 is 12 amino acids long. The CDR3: CAWSTKSTEAFF. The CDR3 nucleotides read TGTGCCTGGAGTACCAAGAGTACTGAAGCTTTCTTT.

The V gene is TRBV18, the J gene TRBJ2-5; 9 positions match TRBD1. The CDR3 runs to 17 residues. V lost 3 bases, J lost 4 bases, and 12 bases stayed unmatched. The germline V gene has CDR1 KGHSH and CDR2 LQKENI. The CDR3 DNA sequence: TGTGCCAGCTCACCGGGACAGGGCGTAATGATGGGAGAGACCCAGTACTTC. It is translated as CASSPGQGVMMGETQYF. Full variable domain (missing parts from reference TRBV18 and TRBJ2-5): NAGVMQNPRHLVRRRGQEARLRCSPMKGHSHVYWYRQLPEEGLKFMVYLQKENIIDESGMPKERFSAEFPKEGPSILRIQQVVRGDSAAYFCASSPGQGVMMGETQYFGPGTRLLVL.

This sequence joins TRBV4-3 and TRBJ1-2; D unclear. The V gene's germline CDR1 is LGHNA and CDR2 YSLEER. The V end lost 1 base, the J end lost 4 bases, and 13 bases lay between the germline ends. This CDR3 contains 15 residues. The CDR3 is CASSQGADGSYGYTF. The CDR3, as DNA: TGCGCCAGCAGCCAAGGAGCGGATGGGTCCTATGGCTACACCTTC.

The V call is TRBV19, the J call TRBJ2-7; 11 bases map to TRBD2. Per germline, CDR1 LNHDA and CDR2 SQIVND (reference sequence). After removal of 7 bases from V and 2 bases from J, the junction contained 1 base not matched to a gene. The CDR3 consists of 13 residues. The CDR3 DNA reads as TGTGCCAGTACGACTAGCGGGGCCTACGAGCAGTACTTC. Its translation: CASTTSGAYEQYF.

The CDR3 DNA reads as TGTGCCAGCAGCTTGTTCGGGACAGGGGATGGCTACACCTTC. The encoded protein is CASSLFGTGDGYTF. The genes are TRBV7-9 and TRBJ1-2; TRBD1 aligns across 10 bases. The V gene's germline CDR1 is SEHNR and CDR2 FQNEAQ (reference sequence). Trimming took 3 bases from V and 6 from J; bases not matched to a gene: 4. The CDR3 covers 14 residues.

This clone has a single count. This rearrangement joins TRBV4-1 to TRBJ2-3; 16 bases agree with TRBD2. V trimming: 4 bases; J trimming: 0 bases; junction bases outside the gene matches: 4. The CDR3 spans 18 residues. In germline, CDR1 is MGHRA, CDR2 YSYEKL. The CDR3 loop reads CASSLGLAGGPSTDTQYF. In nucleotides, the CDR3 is TGCGCCAGCAGCCTGGGACTAGCGGGGGGGCCTAGCACAGATACGCAGTATTTT.

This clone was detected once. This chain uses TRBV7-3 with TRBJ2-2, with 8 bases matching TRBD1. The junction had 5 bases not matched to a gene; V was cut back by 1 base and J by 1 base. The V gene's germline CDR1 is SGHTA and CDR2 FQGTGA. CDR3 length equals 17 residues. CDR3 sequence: CASSLSGGQGNTGELFF. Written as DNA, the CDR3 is TGTGCCAGCAGCTTAAGTGGAGGACAGGGGAACACCGGGGAGCTGTTTTTT.

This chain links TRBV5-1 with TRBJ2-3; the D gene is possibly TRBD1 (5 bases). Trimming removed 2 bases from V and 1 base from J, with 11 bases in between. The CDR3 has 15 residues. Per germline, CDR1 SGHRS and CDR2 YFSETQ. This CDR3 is CASSLRGMGTDTQYF. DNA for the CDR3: TGCGCCAGCAGCTTAAGGGGTATGGGCACAGATACGCAGTATTTT. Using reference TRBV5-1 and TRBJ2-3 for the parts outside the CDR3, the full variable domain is KAGVTQTPRYLIKTRGQQVTLSCSPISGHRSVSWYQQTPGQGLQFLFEYFSETQRNKGNFPGRFSGRQFSNSRSEMNVSTLELGDSALYLCASSLRGMGTDTQYFGPGTRLTVL.

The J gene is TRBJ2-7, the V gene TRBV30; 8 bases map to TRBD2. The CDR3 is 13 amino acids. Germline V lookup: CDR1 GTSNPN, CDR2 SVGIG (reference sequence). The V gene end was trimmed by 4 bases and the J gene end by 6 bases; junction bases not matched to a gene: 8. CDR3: CAWTPGTRGEQYF. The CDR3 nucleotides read TGTGCCTGGACACCCGGGACTAGGGGCGAGCAGTACTTC.

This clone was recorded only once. The CDR3 sequence: CASSQGRGETQYF. CDR3 DNA sequence: TGTGCCAGCAGCCAAGGGAGAGGGGAGACCCAGTACTTC. This sequence joins TRBV11-2 and TRBJ2-5; D is possibly TRBD2 (5 bases). The CDR3 extends over 13 amino acids. The V end lost 5 bases, the J end lost 5 bases, and 12 bases lay between the germline ends. Germline CDR1 is SGHAT and CDR2 is FQNNGV.